The sample holds a few counts of the clone carrying this T cell receptor beta chain. The record originates from a study of blood T cell repertoires in COVID-19. Study-wide background: PBMCs, B-cell-depleted T cells, or T cells provided the cDNA or gDNA that made up the material.

The germline gives CDR1 LNHDA, CDR2 SQIVND (reference sequence). The trim removed 6 bases at V and 5 bases at J, leaving 7 bases unmatched. CDR3 length: 15 residues. Original data processing: Amplification from reference gene primers served as the basis for estimated nucleated cell counts. Measured with immunoSEQ multiplex PCR; TCRdb has only the in-frame clones, and not every one. D and trimming come from the DNA, and the V and J calls and clone size come from that table. The sample has 190,000 or so clones, approximately 88% seen once. The TCR sequence derives from a man aged 35 to 55 with acute or convalescent COVID-19. Sequenced sample: peripheral blood. This rearrangement joins TRBV19 to TRBJ2-2, with 9 bases that match TRBD1. CDR3 loop: CASSQQGARTGELFF. The CDR3 DNA sequence: TGTGCCAGTAGCCAACAGGGGGCGCGAACCGGGGAGCTGTTTTTT.